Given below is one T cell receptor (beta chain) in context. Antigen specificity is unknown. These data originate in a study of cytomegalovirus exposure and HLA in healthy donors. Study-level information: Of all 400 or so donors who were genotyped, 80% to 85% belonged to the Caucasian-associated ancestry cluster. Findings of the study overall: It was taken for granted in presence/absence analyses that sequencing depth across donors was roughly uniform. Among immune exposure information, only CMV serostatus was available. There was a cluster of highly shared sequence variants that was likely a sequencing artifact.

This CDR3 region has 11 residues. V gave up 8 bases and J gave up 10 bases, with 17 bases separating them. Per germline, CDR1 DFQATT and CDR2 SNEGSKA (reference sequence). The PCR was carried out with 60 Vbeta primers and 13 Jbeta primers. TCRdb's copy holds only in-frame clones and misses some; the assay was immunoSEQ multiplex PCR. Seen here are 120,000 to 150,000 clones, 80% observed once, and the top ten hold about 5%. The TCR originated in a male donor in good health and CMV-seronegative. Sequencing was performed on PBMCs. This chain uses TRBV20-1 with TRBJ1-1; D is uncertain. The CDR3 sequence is CSPSSDAGAFF. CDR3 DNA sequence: TGCAGTCCCAGTTCTGATGCGGGAGCTTTCTTT.